A single sample gave rise to the 21 T cell receptor beta chains below, sequenced in a study of blood T cell repertoires in COVID-19. Sequencing was performed with immunoSEQ multiplex PCR; in TCRdb, only in-frame clones are kept and a portion is missing. The table lists approximately 180,000 clones, roughly 85% of them singletons. The material sequenced was peripheral blood. The source of these receptors is a human donor with active or convalescent COVID-19. The donor label of this sample is uncertain.

The chain is built from TRBV7-2 and TRBJ2-1; D perhaps matches TRBD1 (6 bases). CDR1 and CDR2 from the germline V gene are SGHTA and FQGNSA. Trimming removed 5 bases from V and 13 bases from J, with 15 bases in between. The CDR3 length is 12 residues. Here the CDR3 DNA reads TGTGCCAGCAGCGCAGGGGTTTCAGCCCAGTTCTTC. This sequence encodes CASSAGVSAQFF.

About this clone: The germline gene is not matched at one end of the junction; a read error may be the cause. At the DNA level, this CDR3 is encoded by other sequences in the same sample as well. The gene calls are TRBV29-1 and TRBJ1-4; D is unclear. Germline lookup yields CDR1 SQVTM and CDR2 ANQGSEA. The CDR3 spans 15 residues. CDR3 in amino acids: CSVRAEGTTNEKLFF. The CDR3 nucleotides are TGCAGCGTGCGGGCAGAAGGTACAACTAATGAAAAATTGTTTTTT.

V usage is TRBV2 and J usage is TRBJ2-3; D gene unclear. This CDR3 spans 14 amino acids. CDR1 and CDR2 (germline): SNHLY, FYNNEI. V was cut by 4 bases and J by 0 bases, with 8 bases left in between. CDR3 nucleotide sequence: TGTGCCAGCAGTGTGCTCACTAGCACAGATACGCAGTATTTT. Residues: CASSVLTSTDTQYF.

The chain has TRBV7-8 and TRBJ2-3; D call uncertain. Germline V gene lookup returns CDR1 SGHVS and CDR2 FQNEAQ. The CDR3 totals 16 residues. V lost 1 base and J lost 2, with 13 bases in between. CDR3 sequence (DNA): TGTGCCAGCAGCTTAGTTTCAGTCTTACCCACAGATACGCAGTATTTT. Its translation is CASSLVSVLPTDTQYF.

In its sample, this clone is medium-sized. The rearrangement joins TRBV11-3 to TRBJ2-5; D ambiguous. The ends were cut back, 2 bases at V and 3 bases at J, with 10 bases in the middle. Germline loops: CDR1 SGHNT, CDR2 YENEEA. The CDR3 is made up of 14 amino acids. This CDR3 is CASSLSPAEETQYF. The DNA of the CDR3 is TGTGCCAGCAGCTTATCACCGGCGGAAGAGACCCAGTACTTC.

The chain uses TRBV2 and TRBJ1-2, with unresolved D. V dropped 5 bases and J dropped 7 bases, with 8 bases sitting between them. Looked up from germline, CDR1 is SNHLY and CDR2 is FYNNEI. The CDR3 totals 11 residues. The CDR3 region is CASSPEVGYTF. The CDR3 DNA follows: TGTGCCAGCAGTCCCGAGGTTGGCTACACCTTC.

The DNA of the CDR3 is TGCAGCGTTGTATCCGGGGGGGCCTACAATGAGCAGTTCTTC. This sequence encodes CSVVSGGAYNEQFF. This rearrangement joins TRBV29-1 to TRBJ2-1; TRBD2 matches at 8 bases. The CDR3 is 14 amino acids. The V and J ends lost 4 bases and 2 bases, in that order; junction bases with no gene match: 4. Germline V gene lookup returns CDR1 SQVTM and CDR2 ANQGSEA.

This chain connects TRBV7-9 to TRBJ1-5; D is possibly TRBD1 (6 bases). Germline CDR1 reads SEHNR; CDR2 reads FQNEAQ (reference sequence). V lost 5 bases and J lost 7, with 21 bases in between. The CDR3 is 16 amino acids. DNA for the CDR3: TGTGCCAGCAGCCCCCTTGAGTATGGGGGCGGGCAGCCCCAGCATTTT. Its translation: CASSPLEYGGGQPQHF.

The table lists this clone with a count of one. V gene TRBV2 combines with J gene TRBJ1-1; D gene ambiguous. The V gene lost 8 bases and the J gene lost 7 bases, with 17 bases spanning the gap. The V gene's germline CDR1 is SNHLY and CDR2 FYNNEI. The CDR3 is 13 residues long. CDR3 nucleotides: TGTGCCAGCGGACTCCCGGCCACCAATGAAGCTTTCTTT. Its translation: CASGLPATNEAFF.

This chain links TRBV5-1 with TRBJ2-3, with TRBD1 as a possible D gene (6 bases). The V and J ends lost 0 bases and 0 bases respectively, with 11 bases between them. The CDR3 totals 16 residues. Germline V CDR1 and CDR2: SGHRS, YFSETQ. The CDR3 loop is CASSLGTEWSTDTQYF. CDR3 bases: TGCGCCAGCAGCTTGGGGACAGAATGGAGCACAGATACGCAGTATTTT.

This rearrangement joins TRBV24-1 to TRBJ2-5; a weak D match, TRBD1 (5 bases). The CDR3 runs to 17 residues. Trimming left V 5 bases short and J 1 base short, with 19 bases between. Per the germline V gene, CDR1 is KGHDR and CDR2 is SFDVKD. The chain's CDR3 is CATSALDPLDSQETQYF. The DNA for the CDR3 is TGTGCCACCAGTGCCCTGGACCCCCTCGACAGCCAAGAGACCCAGTACTTC.

This sequence joins TRBV3-1 (or the pseudogene TRBV3-2) and TRBJ2-2, with 10 bases aligning to TRBD1. The J segment lost 3 bases and the V segment lost 4 bases, leaving 5 bases of the junction unmatched. CDR3 size: 16 residues. The germline gives CDR1 LGHDT, CDR2 YNNKEL (reference sequence). CDR3 DNA sequence: TGTGCCAGCAGCCGGGGGACAGGGGTTGACACCGGGGAGCTGTTTTTT. It codes for CASSRGTGVDTGELFF.

CDR3 bases: TGTGCCAGCAGCGTAGGGGACTTAGCGGGGAGGGAGCAGTACTTC. Its translation is CASSVGDLAGREQYF. This chain uses TRBV9 with TRBJ2-7; TRBD2 matches 8 bases. The CDR3 consists of 15 residues. Trimming removed 0 bases from V and 7 bases from J; junction bases left unmatched: 9. The germline CDR1 and CDR2 sequences are SGDLS and YYNGEE.

The chain joins TRBV28 to TRBJ2-3; 8 nucleotides agree with TRBD2. The germline V gene has CDR1 MDHEN and CDR2 SYDVKM. V shed 4 bases and J 0 bases; nucleotides not matched to a gene: 9. This CDR3 spans 17 amino acids. The CDR3 spells CASSSPYGGGSTDTQYF. Here the CDR3 DNA reads TGTGCCAGCAGTTCCCCCTACGGGGGGGGTAGCACAGATACGCAGTATTTT.

This clone was observed a few times. The chain is built from TRBV12-5 and TRBJ2-2; D uncertain. The germline V gene has CDR1 LGHNT and CDR2 FRNRAP. The ends were cut back, 0 bases at V and 4 bases at J, with 15 bases in the middle. The CDR3 has 17 residues. The CDR3 DNA is TGTGCTAGTGGTTTGGTAAGGCGGTCAGAGTTCACCGGGGAGCTGTTTTTT. Protein: CASGLVRRSEFTGELFF.

The rearrangement joins TRBV30 to TRBJ1-4, with a weak D call TRBD1 (5 bases). V gave up 2 bases and J gave up 12 bases, with 10 bases separating them. CDR3 length: 11 amino acids. The germline gives CDR1 GTSNPN, CDR2 SVGIG (reference sequence). The CDR3 DNA follows: TGTGCCTGGAGTTTAAAAGGGGAACTGTTTTTT. Its protein product is CAWSLKGELFF.

The CDR3 protein is CASSEVGDEQFF. CDR3 nucleotides: TGTGCCAGCAGTGAGGTGGGAGATGAGCAGTTCTTC. The V gene is TRBV7-3, the J gene TRBJ2-1, with a weak D call TRBD2 (5 bases). The CDR3 runs to 12 residues. Trimming took off 6 bases at V and 8 bases at J, with 11 bases between the two ends. Germline loops: CDR1 SGHTA, CDR2 FQGTGA.

V and J are TRBV9 and TRBJ1-5; D is unclear. This CDR3 has 14 amino acids. The germline V gene has CDR1 SGDLS and CDR2 YYNGEE. Between the trimmed V and J ends, which lost 0 bases and 5 bases, there was a span of 9 bases. CDR3 residues: CASSVAGSHQPQHF. CDR3 sequence (DNA): TGTGCCAGCAGCGTAGCGGGATCCCATCAGCCCCAGCATTTT.

This clone was seen only once. The chain is built from TRBV2 and TRBJ2-7; 9 bases fit TRBD1. The CDR3 extends over 14 amino acids. CDR1 SNHLY and CDR2 FYNNEI come from the germline V gene. The junction had 6 bases not matched to a gene; V was cut back by 6 bases and J by 3 bases. The CDR3, as DNA: TGTGCCAGCAGCTTGGGACAGGGTGGCTACGAGCAGTACTTC. This codes for CASSLGQGGYEQYF.

This rearrangement joins TRBV14 to TRBJ2-3; D is unresolved. The CDR3 is 18 residues long. The germline V gene has CDR1 SGHDN and CDR2 FVKESK. The ends were cut back, 3 bases at V and 1 base at J, with 20 bases in the middle. The CDR3 region is CASSQDHTPLVGTDTQYF. DNA for the CDR3: TGTGCCAGCAGCCAGGATCATACGCCCCTAGTTGGCACAGATACGCAGTATTTT. The whole variable domain, filled in from reference TRBV14 and TRBJ2-3, reads EAGVTQFPSHSVIEKGQTVTLRCDPISGHDNLYWYRRVMGKEIKFLLHFVKESKQDESGMPNNRFLAERTGGTYSTLKVQPAELEDSGVYFCASSQDHTPLVGTDTQYFGPGTRLTVL.

The CDR3 DNA reads as TGTGCCTGGAGTCACAGGGGAAACTATGGCTACACCTTC. Translating gives CAWSHRGNYGYTF. The chain has TRBV30 and TRBJ1-2; 7 positions agree with TRBD1. Germline V CDR1 and CDR2: GTSNPN, SVGIG (reference sequence). J gave up 2 bases and V 2 bases, and 2 bases lay outside the gene matches. This CDR3 has 13 residues.